This T cell receptor beta chain stems from a study of beta chain features in type 1 diabetes listed by TCRdb under 2018. For the wider study: Patients and healthy donors did not differ in mean age, gender distribution, total cell number or subset yield. A total of around 110,000,000 sorted cells were examined across all samples, and RNA yield correlated strongly with the number of cells per subset. The study compared TCRB repertoires of sorted circulating CD4+ T cell subsets between recently diagnosed type 1 diabetes patients and matched healthy donors. Whereas all 30 or so donors provided naive and central memory subsets, regulatory and stem cell-like memory subsets were isolated from just 8 patients and about 8 healthy donors. Study-wide conclusions, independent of this receptor: Type 1 diabetes patients showed a moderate but significant shortening of TCRB CDR3 length in all four CD4+ subsets. Naive, central memory and regulatory TCRB repertoires appeared more similar among patients than among healthy donors. At VDJ recombination sites, patients with type 1 diabetes made fewer insertions and deleted more nucleotides, a pattern implying thymic rearrangement abnormalities. Because small numbers of individuals were included in the HLA sub-analyses, any influence of HLA type on TCRB rearrangement was left unresolved. Shorter templates might be favored by PCR, yet because patient and control samples were amplified and corrected together, any such skew would affect both groups equally. Sequencing cDNA rather than genomic DNA could over-represent highly expressing activated cells, although activation and CD3 levels did not differ between groups.

The entire amount of isolated RNA was reverse transcribed using the High Capacity cDNA Reverse Transcription Kit, so the sequenced TCRB transcripts were expressed ones. Deep immunoSEQ sequencing was applied to naive, central memory and regulatory T cell samples, giving an average of about 3.7 million total reads per sample. Sorted cells were lysed in RLT buffer, and RNA was extracted using DNase-treated RNeasy Micro or Mini kits according to cell number. Each cell subset was processed on its own to prevent cross-contamination, while patient and healthy donor samples were processed together. TCRB sequences were amplified from cDNA with the immunoSEQ multiplex PCR, producing 87-bp fragments spanning the CDR3 region. Sequencing of the amplicons was done on the Illumina HiSeq platform. The paper's data handling went like this. Synthetic template baselines were used to correct PCR bias computationally, reads within Hamming distance 2 were collapsed, and singletons that could not be merged were discarded. By aligning reads against IMGT, V, D and J genes, CDR3 length, and insertions or deletions at six rearrangement sites were assigned. Within each subset, clonotype counts were normalized to sorted cell number, after which true diversity and Gini coefficients were computed with the tcR R package. Repertoire sharing was quantified using the overlap coefficient calculated on TCRB nucleotide sequences. Out-of-frame TCRB sequences from naive cells were analyzed as a proxy for the pre-selection repertoire. TCRdb provides this immuneACCESS table in a form limited to in-frame rearrangements. Some clones are lacking; in checked studies, under half of them reflect an unresolved V gene, and why the rest are absent is not known. The D gene and trimming were derived from the DNA, and the V and J assignments and clone size from that table. The sample table holds 900,000 or so clones, of which roughly 15% were seen once. About 0.025% of the sample rests with the top ten.

A single peripheral blood draw of about 116 mL on average was collected from each donor into heparinised tubes. Using a panel that included CD45RO, CCR7, CD25, CD127, CD95 and CD27, naive, central memory, regulatory and stem cell-like memory CD4+ T cells were sorted on a BD FACSAria II. All sorted populations exceeded 95% purity. PBMCs were isolated right away by Lymphoprep density gradient centrifugation and were stained directly, without culture. To minimize batch effects, samples were stained and sorted in pairs, one healthy donor with one patient per experiment. Only a few counts were recorded for this clone. There is no known antigen for this receptor. No base quality values were provided; no much bigger clone lies one nucleotide off. V and J lose 0 bases and 1 base, and a span of 9 bases separates them. The germline V gene gives CDR1 as MNHEY and CDR2 as SVGAGI. Including cysteine and phenylalanine, the CDR3 has 15 amino acids. The retained sequence is limited to the CDR3, 45 bases, with the frame set at the first base.

The rearranged chain carries TRBV6-5 and TRBJ1-1; the D gene lacks a confident call. Sequencing was done on a sample of naive CD4+ T cells from blood. According to the study, the label for this sample's cell subset or site signals: true naive CD4+ T cells. This sequence originates from a woman under 30 in good health. The nucleotide sequence is given as TGTGCCAGCAGTTACTCGGGATTTTCGAACACTGAAGCTTTCTTT. Its protein is CASSYSGFSNTEAFF.